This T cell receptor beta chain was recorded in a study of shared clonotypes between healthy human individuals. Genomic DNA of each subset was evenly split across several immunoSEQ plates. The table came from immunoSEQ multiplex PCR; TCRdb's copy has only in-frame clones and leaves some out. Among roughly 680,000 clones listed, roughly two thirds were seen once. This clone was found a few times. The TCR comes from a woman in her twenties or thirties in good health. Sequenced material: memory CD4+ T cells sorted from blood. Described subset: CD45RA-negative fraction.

CDR3 nucleotide sequence: TGTGCCAGCAGCCCAGACCTGGGGTGGAACACTGAAGCTTTCTTT. This gives the protein CASSPDLGWNTEAFF. V gene TRBV2 combines with J gene TRBJ1-1; no reliable D call. Trimming stripped 6 bases from V and 1 base from J, with 15 bases between. CDR3 length equals 15 residues. Germline V gene lookup returns CDR1 SNHLY and CDR2 FYNNEI. Combining the CDR3 with reference TRBV2 and TRBJ1-1 gives the whole variable domain EPEVTQTPSHQVTQMGQEVILRCVPISNHLYFYWYRQILGQKVEFLVSFYNNEISEKSEIFDDQFSVERPDGSNFTLKIRSTKLEDSAMYFCASSPDLGWNTEAFFGQGTRLTVV.